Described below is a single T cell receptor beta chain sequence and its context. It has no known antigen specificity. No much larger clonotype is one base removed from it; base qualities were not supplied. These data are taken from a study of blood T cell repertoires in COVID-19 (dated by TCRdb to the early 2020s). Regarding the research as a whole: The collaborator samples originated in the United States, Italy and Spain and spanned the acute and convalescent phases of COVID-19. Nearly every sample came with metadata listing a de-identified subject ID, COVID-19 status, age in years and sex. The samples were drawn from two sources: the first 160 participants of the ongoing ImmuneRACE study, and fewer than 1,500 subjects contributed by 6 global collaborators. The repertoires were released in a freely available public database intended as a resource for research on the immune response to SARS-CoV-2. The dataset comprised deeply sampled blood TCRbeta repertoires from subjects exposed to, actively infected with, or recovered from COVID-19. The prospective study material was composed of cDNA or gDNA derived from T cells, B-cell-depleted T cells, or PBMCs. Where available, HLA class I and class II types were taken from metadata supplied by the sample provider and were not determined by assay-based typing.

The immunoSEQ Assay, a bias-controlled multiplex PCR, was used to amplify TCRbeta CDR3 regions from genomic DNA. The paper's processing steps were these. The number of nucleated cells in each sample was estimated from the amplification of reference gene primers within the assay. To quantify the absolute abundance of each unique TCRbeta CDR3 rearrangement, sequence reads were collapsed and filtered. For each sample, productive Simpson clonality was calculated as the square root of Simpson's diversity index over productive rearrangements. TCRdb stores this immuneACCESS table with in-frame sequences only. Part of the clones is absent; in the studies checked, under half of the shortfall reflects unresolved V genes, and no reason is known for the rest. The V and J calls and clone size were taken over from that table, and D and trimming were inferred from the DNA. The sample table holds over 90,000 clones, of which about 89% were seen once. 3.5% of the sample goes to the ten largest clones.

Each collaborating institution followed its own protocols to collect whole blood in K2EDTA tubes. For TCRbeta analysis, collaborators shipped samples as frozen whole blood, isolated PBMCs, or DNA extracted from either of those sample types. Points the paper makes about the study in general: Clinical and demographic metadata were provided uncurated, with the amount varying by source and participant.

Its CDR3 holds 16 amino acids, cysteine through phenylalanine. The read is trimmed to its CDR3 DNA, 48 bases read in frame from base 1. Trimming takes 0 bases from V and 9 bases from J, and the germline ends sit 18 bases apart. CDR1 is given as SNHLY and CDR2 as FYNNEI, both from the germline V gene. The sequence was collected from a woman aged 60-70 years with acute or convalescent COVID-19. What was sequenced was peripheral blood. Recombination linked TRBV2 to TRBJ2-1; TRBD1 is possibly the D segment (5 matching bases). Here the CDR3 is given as CASSEAQLKGKTEQFF. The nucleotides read TGTGCCAGCAGTGAAGCCCAGCTGAAGGGGAAGACTGAGCAGTTCTTC.